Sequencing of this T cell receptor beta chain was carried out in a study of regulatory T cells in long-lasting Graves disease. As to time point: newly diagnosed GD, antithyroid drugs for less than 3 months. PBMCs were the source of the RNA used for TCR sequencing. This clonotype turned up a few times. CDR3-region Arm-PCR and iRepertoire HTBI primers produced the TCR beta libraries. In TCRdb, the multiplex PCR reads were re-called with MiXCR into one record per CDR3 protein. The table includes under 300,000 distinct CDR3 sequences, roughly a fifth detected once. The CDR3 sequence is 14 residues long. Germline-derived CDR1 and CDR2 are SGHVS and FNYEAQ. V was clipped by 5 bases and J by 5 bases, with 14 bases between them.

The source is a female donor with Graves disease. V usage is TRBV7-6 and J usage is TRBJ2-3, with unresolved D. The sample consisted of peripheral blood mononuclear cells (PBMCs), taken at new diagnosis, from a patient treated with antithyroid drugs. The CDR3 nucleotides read TGTGCCAGCAGCCCCCGGACCGCAGGAGATACGCAGTATTTT. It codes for CASSPRTAGDTQYF.